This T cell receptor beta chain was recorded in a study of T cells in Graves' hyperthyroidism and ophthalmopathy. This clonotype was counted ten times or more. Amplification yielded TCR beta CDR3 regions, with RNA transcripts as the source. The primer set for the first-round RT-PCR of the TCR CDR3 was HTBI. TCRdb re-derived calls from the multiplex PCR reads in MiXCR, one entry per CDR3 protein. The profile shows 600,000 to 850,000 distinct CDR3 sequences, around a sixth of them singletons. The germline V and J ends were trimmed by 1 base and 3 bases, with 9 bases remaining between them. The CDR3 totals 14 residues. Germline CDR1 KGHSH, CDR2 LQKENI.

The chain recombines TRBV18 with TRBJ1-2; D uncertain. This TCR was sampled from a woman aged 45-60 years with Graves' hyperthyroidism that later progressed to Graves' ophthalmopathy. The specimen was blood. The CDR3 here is CASSPRGSDYGYTF. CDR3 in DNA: TGTGCCAGCTCACCACGTGGAAGCGACTATGGCTACACCTTC.